This T cell receptor beta chain was recovered during a study of blood T cell repertoires in COVID-19. Turning to the study itself: COVID-19 samples, acute and convalescent, were from the United States, Italy and Spain.

In the source study's methods: Amplification with reference gene primers provided the estimates of nucleated cell counts. The repertoire was sequenced with immunoSEQ multiplex PCR; TCRdb's copy has only in-frame clones and lacks some. Clonal size and the V and J genes are those of that table, whereas D and trimming came from the DNA. The sample holds 250,000 to 400,000 clones; approximately 87% are singletons and the top ten take 2.9%. Germline loops: CDR1 SGHRS, CDR2 YFSETQ. This CDR3 contains 14 residues. Deletions cut 1 base from V and 8 bases from J, with 10 bases between. Sequenced sample: peripheral blood. J is TRBJ1-6 and V is TRBV5-1; no clear D gene. The source is a woman aged 30 to 39 with COVID-19, enrolled during active disease. The CDR3 protein is CASSLNGVDSPLHF. The CDR3 nucleotides read TGCGCCAGCAGCTTGAACGGGGTTGATTCACCCCTCCACTTT.